These 25 T cell receptor beta chains were all obtained from the same sample, sequenced in a study of tissue T cells after allogeneic stem cell transplantation (dated by TCRdb to between 2021 and 2023). Sample time point, as interpreted from the label and publication: recipient (host-origin) PBMCs collected before allo-HCT. The method was the immunoSEQ multiplex PCR assay. This is the immuneACCESS table as TCRdb keeps it, with only in-frame sequences that have V and J called. A part of the clones is gone; compared with another copy, unresolved V genes explain less than half, and the rest is unexplained. This sample is represented by about 42,000 clones; around 90% of them were singletons. Over 3% of the sample lies in the top ten. Sample: blood, taken before transplantation. These receptors were taken from a woman aged 40 to 75 who later had graft-versus-host disease after an allogeneic stem cell transplant.

This chain links TRBV5-4 with TRBJ1-2; weak D call: TRBD1 (5 bases). V was shortened by 0 bases and J by 4 bases, with 7 bases between the two germline ends. The CDR3 contains 13 residues. Germline V gene lookup returns CDR1 SGHNT and CDR2 YYREEE (reference sequence). CDR3 in DNA: TGTGCCAGCAGCTTGGACGGGGCCTATGGCTACACCTTC. Translating gives CASSLDGAYGYTF.

The chain joins TRBV5-1 to TRBJ2-3, with 8 bases that match TRBD2. Germline V gene lookup returns CDR1 SGHRS and CDR2 YFSETQ. The CDR3 runs to 16 residues. V was pared by 3 bases and J by 4 bases, with 10 bases of the junction left unmatched. The CDR3 region has the DNA TGCGCCAGCAGCTCCAGCGGGAGTACCGGGGCAGATACGCAGTATTTT. It yields the protein CASSSSGSTGADTQYF. The full variable domain, its missing parts supplied by reference TRBV5-1 and TRBJ2-3, is KAGVTQTPRYLIKTRGQQVTLSCSPISGHRSVSWYQQTPGQGLQFLFEYFSETQRNKGNFPGRFSGRQFSNSRSEMNVSTLELGDSALYLCASSSSGSTGADTQYFGPGTRLTVL.

This chain uses TRBV27 with TRBJ2-7; D is unclear. CDR3 size: 15 residues. The V gene's germline CDR1 is MNHEY and CDR2 SMNVEV (reference sequence). The V end lost 2 bases, the J end lost 5 bases, and 16 bases lay between the germline ends. CDR3 nucleotide sequence: TGTGCCAGCAGTTTAGGAAGTTCTACGTCGGACGAGCAGTACTTC. Amino acids: CASSLGSSTSDEQYF.

V is TRBV3-1 (or the pseudogene TRBV3-2) and J is TRBJ1-2; maybe TRBD1 (5 bases). This CDR3 contains 14 residues. V lost 0 bases, J lost 7 bases, and 12 bases lay in between. CDR1 LGHDT and CDR2 YNNKEL come from the germline V gene (reference sequence). The CDR3 region has the DNA TGTGCCAGCAGCCAAGATCAGGGAAGGGGTGGCTACACCTTC. It encodes CASSQDQGRGGYTF.

The chain uses TRBV4-3 and TRBJ1-2; D unresolved. The germline V and J ends were trimmed by 5 bases and 6 bases, with 13 bases remaining between them. Germline-derived CDR1 and CDR2 are LGHNA and YSLEER. This CDR3 comprises 13 residues. The CDR3 loop is CASSSRTDDGYTF. In DNA, the CDR3 is TGCGCCAGCAGCAGCAGGACGGATGATGGCTACACCTTC.

This clone was seen a single time. CDR3 nucleotide sequence: TGTGCCAGCAGCTCCGTGGGCCTCACAGTAGCTGGCACTGAAGCTTTCTTT. This gives the protein CASSSVGLTVAGTEAFF. This chain joins TRBV7-3 and TRBJ1-1; D is unresolved. The V and J ends lost 4 bases and 4 bases respectively, with 22 bases between them. The CDR3 runs to 17 residues. The germline V gene has CDR1 SGHTA and CDR2 FQGTGA.

This sequence joins TRBV4-1 and TRBJ1-1, with D maybe TRBD1 (6 bases). Germline values: CDR1 MGHRA, CDR2 YSYEKL. Trimming removed 0 bases from V and 7 bases from J, with 15 bases in between. The CDR3 consists of 15 residues. The CDR3 DNA reads TGCGCCAGCAGCCAAGATAGGGCAGGGGATGATGAAGCTTTCTTT. Residues: CASSQDRAGDDEAFF.

CDR3 region: CASSSALAGLLANTGELFF. DNA for the CDR3: TGTGCCAGTAGCTCTGCGCTAGCGGGACTATTAGCGAACACCGGGGAGCTGTTTTTT. The chain recombines TRBV19 with TRBJ2-2, with 9 bases identical to TRBD2. Per the germline V gene, CDR1 is LNHDA and CDR2 is SQIVND (reference sequence). This CDR3 has 19 residues. J was trimmed by 0 bases and V by 6 bases; bases with no gene match: 14.

The chain has TRBV30 and TRBJ1-1, with 9 bases that match TRBD1. V was pared by 2 bases and J by 3 bases, with 1 base of the junction left unmatched. CDR3 length equals 13 residues. The V gene's germline CDR1 is GTSNPN and CDR2 SVGIG (reference sequence). CDR3 sequence reads: CAWSRDRDTEAFF. The CDR3 nucleotides read TGTGCCTGGAGTCGGGACAGGGACACTGAAGCTTTCTTT.

The V call is TRBV19, the J call TRBJ1-5; D uncertain. The CDR3 extends over 14 amino acids. V was cut by 3 bases and J by 0 bases, with 6 bases left in between. CDR1 is LNHDA, CDR2 SQIVND, per germline (reference sequence). The CDR3 DNA sequence: TGTGCCAGTAGTATTTACAGTAGCAATCAGCCCCAGCATTTT. Residues: CASSIYSSNQPQHF.

The chain couples TRBV18 to TRBJ2-2, with 9 bases lining up with TRBD1. In germline, CDR1 is KGHSH, CDR2 LQKENI. Unmatched junction bases numbered 9, after V lost 0 bases and J lost 4 bases. This CDR3 comprises 18 residues. CDR3 nucleotide sequence: TGTGCCAGCTCACCACCGGTTGGCGGGACAGGGCGCACCGGGGAGCTGTTTTTT. Translation: CASSPPVGGTGRTGELFF.

The chain has TRBV5-4 and TRBJ2-1; a possible D gene is TRBD2 (5 bases). The CDR3 is made up of 15 amino acids. Trimming took 4 bases from V and 6 from J, leaving 17 bases between them. Germline lookup yields CDR1 SGHNT and CDR2 YYREEE (reference sequence). CDR3 sequence reads: CASSPTLLEGNEQFF. CDR3 nucleotides: TGTGCCAGCAGCCCGACCCTACTAGAGGGCAATGAGCAGTTCTTC.

The rearrangement links TRBV6-2 or TRBV6-3 to TRBJ2-1; D is unresolved. V was pared by 0 bases and J by 7 bases, with 7 bases between. The CDR3 has 13 amino acids. Germline loops: CDR1 MNHEY, CDR2 SVGEGT. CDR3 sequence reads: CASSYSVWNEQFF. CDR3 nucleotide sequence: TGTGCCAGCAGTTACTCTGTTTGGAATGAGCAGTTCTTC.

The chain is built from TRBV18 and TRBJ1-5; D uncertain. V was cut by 1 base and J by 0 bases, with 7 bases left in between. This CDR3 has 15 amino acids. Germline V gives CDR1 KGHSH, CDR2 LQKENI. CDR3 in amino acids: CASSPLGDSNQPQHF. CDR3 coding DNA: TGTGCCAGCTCACCACTCGGCGATAGCAATCAGCCCCAGCATTTT.

This clone was recorded only once. The V gene is TRBV12-3 or TRBV12-4, the J gene TRBJ1-5; D is unclear. Trimming took 5 bases from V and 4 from J, leaving 3 bases between them. The CDR3 consists of 11 residues. In DNA form, the CDR3 reads TGTGCCAGCAGTGTAAATCAGCCCCAGCATTTT. Protein sequence: CASSVNQPQHF.

The V call is TRBV6-2 or TRBV6-3, the J call TRBJ2-3; TRBD2 is a possible D gene (5 bases). The V end was cut by 2 bases, the J end by 6 bases, with 15 bases between. The length of the CDR3 is 15 residues. Germline V gene data show CDR1 as MNHEY and CDR2 as SVGEGT. In DNA, the CDR3 is TGTGCCAGCAGTTACGTGGGAGTGGGAACGGATACGCAGTATTTT. Its protein is CASSYVGVGTDTQYF.

The chain's CDR3 is CASRLGLGNEQFF. The CDR3 bases are TGTGCCAGCAGACTGGGGTTAGGCAATGAGCAGTTCTTC. The chain combines TRBV6-5 with TRBJ2-1, with no clear D. The CDR3 runs 13 residues. Germline CDR1 MNHEY, CDR2 SVGAGI. The V end was cut by 6 bases, the J end by 6 bases, with 12 bases between.

The rearrangement joins TRBV4-3 to TRBJ1-4; D is ambiguous. This CDR3 contains 13 residues. The germline V gene has CDR1 LGHNA and CDR2 YSLEER. V lost 0 bases and J 8 bases, leaving 7 bases between the germline ends. CDR3 sequence (DNA): TGCGCCAGCAGCCAAGATAGACGGGAAAAACTGTTTTTT. It specifies CASSQDRREKLFF.

V gene TRBV30 combines with J gene TRBJ1-6; D gene uncertain. The germline gives CDR1 GTSNPN, CDR2 SVGIG (reference sequence). V was shortened by 1 base and J by 5 bases, with 6 bases between the two germline ends. This CDR3 is built from 13 residues. CDR3 amino acids: CAWSGTDNSPLHF. The CDR3 nucleotides read TGTGCCTGGAGTGGGACTGATAATTCACCCCTCCACTTT.

The J gene is TRBJ1-6, the V gene TRBV7-2; no clear D. CDR1 SGHTA and CDR2 FQGNSA come from the germline V gene. The CDR3 is made up of 12 amino acids. Trimming stripped 5 bases from V and 5 bases from J, with 4 bases between. The CDR3, as DNA: TGTGCCAGCAGCCTAAATAATTCACCCCTCCACTTT. It yields the protein CASSLNNSPLHF. Full variable domain (outside the CDR3, taken from reference TRBV7-2 and TRBJ1-6): GAGVSQSPSNKVTEKGKDVELRCDPISGHTALYWYRQSLGQGLEFLIYFQGNSAPDKSGLPSDRFSAERTGGSVSTLTIQRTQQEDSAVYLCASSLNNSPLHFGNGTRLTVT.

This clone was seen a single time. The genes are TRBV19 and TRBJ1-4, with 7 positions matching TRBD1. CDR3 length: 16 residues. The trim removed 7 bases at V and 5 bases at J, leaving 13 bases unmatched. Per germline, CDR1 LNHDA and CDR2 SQIVND (reference sequence). The CDR3 protein is CASTIGWGQINEKLFF. The DNA of the CDR3 is TGTGCCAGTACCATCGGGTGGGGACAGATAAATGAAAAACTGTTTTTT.

The V and J genes are TRBV18 and TRBJ1-5; D gene uncertain. The CDR3 loop spans 13 amino acids. CDR1 and CDR2 (germline): KGHSH, LQKENI. The V and J ends lost 3 bases and 5 bases respectively, with 8 bases between them. CDR3 sequence: CASSPGSDQPQHF. The CDR3 DNA follows: TGTGCCAGCTCACCCGGGAGCGATCAGCCCCAGCATTTT. Full variable domain (missing parts from reference TRBV18 and TRBJ1-5): NAGVMQNPRHLVRRRGQEARLRCSPMKGHSHVYWYRQLPEEGLKFMVYLQKENIIDESGMPKERFSAEFPKEGPSILRIQQVVRGDSAAYFCASSPGSDQPQHFGDGTRLSIL.

This clone appeared a single time. The genes are TRBV5-8 and TRBJ1-6; 10 nucleotides align to TRBD1. CDR3 length: 16 amino acids. The V segment lost 0 bases and the J segment 10 bases; nucleotides outside the gene matches: 7. Germline values: CDR1 SGHTS, CDR2 YDEGEE. CDR3 region: CASSLDYDRGRSPLHF. The CDR3 DNA follows: TGTGCCAGCAGCTTGGATTACGACAGGGGGCGATCACCCCTCCACTTT.

A few counts support this clone. The CDR3 region is CASSLELAGAVLFF. The CDR3 DNA is TGTGCCAGCAGCTTGGAACTAGCGGGAGCGGTGCTGTTTTTT. The chain couples TRBV5-4 to TRBJ2-2; TRBD2 matches 11 bases. CDR3 length equals 14 residues. The V gene end was trimmed by 0 bases and the J gene end by 13 bases; junction bases not matched to a gene: 5. Germline lookup yields CDR1 SGHNT and CDR2 YYREEE (reference sequence).

The chain combines TRBV6-5 with TRBJ2-2; D unresolved. Germline CDR1 reads MNHEY; CDR2 reads SVGAGI. Trimming left V 0 bases short and J 4 bases short, with 6 bases between. This CDR3 is 14 amino acids long. CDR3 bases: TGTGCCAGCAGTTACTCCGGCCCCACCGGGGAGCTGTTTTTT. Translating it yields CASSYSGPTGELFF.